The sequence of this T cell receptor beta chain was determined in a study of neurological immune-mediated disorders. General study findings and limits: Falling below healthy controls, multiple sclerosis showed the least TCR clonal expansion, while HTLV-1-associated myelopathy showed the most. Across subjects, no CDR3 amino acid sequence appeared in expanded clones of more than one subject, a finding that suggested private repertoires in all groups.

The cDNA was synthesized by means of template-switch 5'RACE, which was carried out with 10-nucleotide random UMIs. Each CDR3 protein gets one entry after TCRdb re-called the 5' RACE reads with MiXCR. The table shows roughly 61,000 distinct CDR3 sequences, with around 10% occurring only once. This clonotype was seen more than once but under ten times. Its antigen is not known. The time point: longitudinal time-point 1 (baseline). The receptor was derived from a male donor with HTLV-1-associated myelopathy (HAM/TSP). Input material: PBMCs.

This chain's CDR3 is CASSYSPGLGETQYF. CDR3 bases: TGTGCCAGCAGTTACTCACCGGGACTAGGAGAGACCCAGTACTTC. The V and J genes are TRBV6-5 and TRBJ2-5, with TRBD2 matching over 8 bases. CDR3 length: 15 amino acids. The V segment lost 0 bases and the J segment 4 bases; nucleotides outside the gene matches: 4. Germline-derived CDR1 and CDR2 are MNHEY and SVGAGI.